This T cell receptor (beta chain) was captured by sequencing in a study of metastatic and nonmetastatic thyroid tumors. Study details: Samples came from malignant and benign thyroid patients, and repertoires were compared across blood and tumor or nodule tissue. Points from the study as a whole: A significant increase in TCR beta diversity was reportedly seen in malignant thyroid tumors relative to benign nodules, in blood and tumor.

No treatment of any kind had been given to any patient before thyroid surgery. Ten or more counts support this clone. Its antigen is unknown. The V segment lost 3 bases and the J segment 11 bases; nucleotides outside the gene matches: 7. Germline CDR1 LGHDT, CDR2 YNNKEL (reference sequence). This CDR3 is built from 13 residues. In the original processing: The study built a papillary thyroid cancer distant-metastasis classifier from CDR3 differences across clinicopathological groups. Through MiXCR, TCRdb re-clonotyped the PCR reads. These V and J calls originate from TCRdb's pipeline instead of the authors' own analysis. The data contain some 11,000 clones, 25% to 35% of them singletons.

This TCR was recovered from a male donor with papillary thyroid cancer or a benign thyroid nodule (not recorded which). Some clones in this sample may be carry-over from other donors' samples. Sample: tumor tissue. The chain uses TRBV3-1 and TRBJ2-3; 8 nucleotides match TRBD2. The DNA for the CDR3 is TGTGCCAGCAGCCATGCTACGGGGGGGGGGCAGTATTTT. Translation gives CASSHATGGGQYF.